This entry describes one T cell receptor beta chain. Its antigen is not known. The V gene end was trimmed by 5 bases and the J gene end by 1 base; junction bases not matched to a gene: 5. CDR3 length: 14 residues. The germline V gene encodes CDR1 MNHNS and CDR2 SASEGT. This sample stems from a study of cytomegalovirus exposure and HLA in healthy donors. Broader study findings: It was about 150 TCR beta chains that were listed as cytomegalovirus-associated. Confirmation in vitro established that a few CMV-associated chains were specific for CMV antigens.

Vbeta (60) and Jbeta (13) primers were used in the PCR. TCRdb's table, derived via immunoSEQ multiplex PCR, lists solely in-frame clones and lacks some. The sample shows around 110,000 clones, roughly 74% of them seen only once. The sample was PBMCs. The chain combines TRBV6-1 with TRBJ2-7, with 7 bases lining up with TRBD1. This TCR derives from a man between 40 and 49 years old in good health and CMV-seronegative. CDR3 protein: CASSLGTESYEQYF. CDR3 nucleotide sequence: TGTGCCAGCAGTTTGGGGACAGAGTCCTACGAGCAGTACTTC.